This section outlines one T cell receptor beta chain sequence together with its context. The record originates from a study of blood T cell repertoires in COVID-19. Trimming removed 0 bases from V and 0 bases from J, with 10 bases in between. The CDR3 has 16 residues. Germline-derived CDR1 and CDR2 are SGHRS and YFSETQ. Per the study methods: Amplification with reference gene primers provided the estimates of nucleated cell counts. The repertoire was sequenced with immunoSEQ multiplex PCR; TCRdb's copy has only in-frame clones and lacks some. The V and J calls and clone size were taken over from that table, and D and trimming were inferred from the DNA. The data contain about 320,000 clones, roughly 86% of them singletons.

The origin of this receptor is a woman in her fifties or sixties with acute or convalescent COVID-19. The sequenced material came from peripheral blood. This chain links TRBV5-1 with TRBJ1-3; D unresolved. The CDR3 loop reads CASSLAGGSSGNTIYF. CDR3 DNA: TGCGCCAGCAGCTTGGCCGGTGGGAGCTCTGGAAACACCATATATTTT.